The 29 T cell receptor beta chains listed next were all sequenced from one sample in a study of blood T cells in healthy people across ages. A J-beta primer mix and a sample-barcoded 5' primer were used in a second PCR of roughly 6 to 11 cycles. TCRdb fed the 5' RACE reads into MiXCR, producing one record per CDR3 protein. The data hold some 940,000 distinct CDR3 sequences, with roughly 28% observed a single time. The same sample was also used in a study of T cells of mothers and their children.

The sequenced sample was blood. The receptor source for this set is a woman in her 40s in good health.

The gene calls are TRBV7-2 and TRBJ2-3; 7 bases fit TRBD2. Looked up from germline, CDR1 is SGHTA and CDR2 is FQGNSA. CDR3 length equals 16 residues. The junction had 8 bases not matched to a gene; V was cut back by 5 bases and J by 0 bases. The CDR3 DNA is TGTGCCAGCAGCCGACCAGCGGGGCTGAGCACAGATACGCAGTATTTT. Encoded protein: CASSRPAGLSTDTQYF.

V and J are TRBV12-3 or TRBV12-4 and TRBJ2-1; D unresolved. V lost 6 bases and J lost 10, with 16 bases in between. CDR3 length: 13 residues. In DNA form, the CDR3 reads TGTGCCAGCAGGAGACAAAGAACCTACGAGCAGTTCTTC. Amino acid sequence: CASRRQRTYEQFF.

The V call is TRBV5-1, the J call TRBJ2-1; maybe TRBD1 (7 bases). V was shortened by 3 bases and J by 3 bases, with 13 bases between the two germline ends. The CDR3 is 15 amino acids. Germline assignment: CDR1 SGHRS and CDR2 YFSETQ. The CDR3 reads CASSWGDRNYNEQFF. CDR3 DNA sequence: TGCGCCAGCAGCTGGGGGGACAGAAACTACAATGAGCAGTTCTTC.

The chain couples TRBV12-3 or TRBV12-4 to TRBJ2-7; D is ambiguous. The ends were cut back, 2 bases at V and 2 bases at J, with 10 bases in the middle. The CDR3 runs to 14 residues. CDR3 bases: TGTGCCAGCAGTTTACAGAGTGGGGCCTACGAGCAGTACTTC. It yields the protein CASSLQSGAYEQYF.

This clonotype was recorded once. The final CDR3 position lacks the conserved phenylalanine or tryptophan, pointing to a likely read error. The gene calls are TRBV7-3 and TRBJ2-3; TRBD2 matches at 10 bases. The CDR3 consists of 16 residues. Germline lookup yields CDR1 SGHTA and CDR2 FQGTGA. J lost 6 bases, V lost 4 bases, and 10 bases had no gene match. CDR3 region: CASSSPKRGGVDTQYL. As DNA, the CDR3 is TGTGCCAGCAGCTCGCCTAAGCGGGGGGGCGTGGATACGCAGTATTTG.

The chain has TRBV27 and TRBJ1-1; D may be TRBD1 (5 bases). V was cut by 11 bases and J by 1 base, with 14 bases left in between. Germline V gene lookup returns CDR1 MNHEY and CDR2 SMNVEV (reference sequence). The CDR3 has 13 residues. This CDR3 is CAASGRGNTEAFF. As DNA, the CDR3 is TGTGCCGCCTCAGGTAGGGGGAACACTGAAGCTTTCTTT.

This clonotype was observed at least ten times. The rearrangement joins TRBV20-1 to TRBJ2-7, with D perhaps TRBD2 (6 bases). The germline V and J ends were trimmed by 3 bases and 0 bases, with 24 bases remaining between them. This CDR3 comprises 18 residues. Per germline, CDR1 DFQATT and CDR2 SNEGSKA (reference sequence). In DNA, the CDR3 is TGCAGTGCTAGTAGGTCACCCCCAATCGGGGGTTTCTCCTACGAGCAGTACTTC. Amino acid sequence: CSASRSPPIGGFSYEQYF.

This clonotype was found a few times. A read error may account for a junction end that differs from germline. The J gene is TRBJ2-1, the V gene TRBV6-1; 13 bases align to TRBD2. This CDR3 contains 15 residues. Per germline, CDR1 MNHNS and CDR2 SASEGT. The CDR3 nucleotides read TGTACCAGCAGTTCCGGGACTAGCGGGGTCAATGAGCAGTTCTTC. Protein: CTSSSGTSGVNEQFF.

A few counts support this clonotype. This rearrangement joins TRBV5-1 to TRBJ1-5, with D uncertain. Trimming pared 4 bases from V and 4 bases from J, leaving 9 bases between. From germline, CDR1 is SGHRS and CDR2 YFSETQ. The CDR3 length is 13 residues. CDR3 sequence: CASSADMNQPQHF. In DNA form, the CDR3 reads TGCGCCAGCAGCGCCGACATGAATCAGCCCCAGCATTTT. The variable domain in full, completed from reference TRBV5-1 and TRBJ1-5, reads KAGVTQTPRYLIKTRGQQVTLSCSPISGHRSVSWYQQTPGQGLQFLFEYFSETQRNKGNFPGRFSGRQFSNSRSEMNVSTLELGDSALYLCASSADMNQPQHFGDGTRLSIL.

This clonotype was recorded many times. This chain uses TRBV9 with TRBJ2-5, with a tentative D call TRBD1 (6 bases). The CDR3 runs to 16 residues. Germline V lookup: CDR1 SGDLS, CDR2 YYNGEE. V lost 0 bases to trimming and J lost 1 base, with 13 bases between them. The CDR3 spells CASSVEGRGFQETQYF. In DNA form, the CDR3 reads TGTGCCAGCAGCGTAGAGGGCAGGGGTTTCCAAGAGACCCAGTACTTC.

This chain joins TRBV7-2 and TRBJ2-1; possibly TRBD1 or TRBD2 for D (5 bases each). Trimming left V 4 bases short and J 2 bases short, with 18 bases between. The CDR3 has 17 residues. Germline CDR1 and CDR2: SGHTA and FQGNSA. This CDR3 is CASSSGLRTKPYNEQFF. In nucleotides, the CDR3 is TGTGCCAGCAGCTCGGGGCTGAGAACCAAGCCCTACAATGAGCAGTTCTTC.

In its sample, this clonotype was seen a few times. This chain connects TRBV7-6 to TRBJ1-2; D is undetermined. Germline V gene data show CDR1 as SGHVS and CDR2 as FNYEAQ. The CDR3 runs 13 residues. With 5 bases removed from V and 8 bases from J, the gap between germline ends came to 15 bases. This CDR3 is CASSDTDLGGYTF. The CDR3 coding sequence is TGTGCCAGCAGCGACACGGACTTGGGAGGCTACACCTTC. The whole variable domain, filled in from reference TRBV7-6 and TRBJ1-2, reads GAGVSQSPRYKVTKRGQDVALRCDPISGHVSLYWYRQALGQGPEFLTYFNYEAQQDKSGLPNDRFSAERPEGSISTLTIQRTEQRDSAMYRCASSDTDLGGYTFGSGTRLTVV.

This clonotype was seen a few times. V and J are TRBV29-1 and TRBJ1-1; no firm D call. The germline V gene has CDR1 SQVTM and CDR2 ANQGSEA. Trimming shortened V by 4 bases and J by 8 bases, and 8 bases separated the two germline ends. The CDR3 sequence is 10 residues long. CDR3 loop: CSVGGLEAFF. The DNA for the CDR3 is TGCAGCGTTGGAGGTCTAGAAGCTTTCTTT.

This clonotype was recorded a few times. The J gene is TRBJ1-4, the V gene TRBV9; unclear D gene. Germline V gene sequence: CDR1 SGDLS, CDR2 YYNGEE. V lost 3 bases to trimming and J lost 1 base, with 10 bases between them. The CDR3 has 15 amino acids. The CDR3: CASSGTAGTNEKLFF. In DNA form, the CDR3 reads TGTGCCAGCAGCGGGACCGCGGGAACTAATGAAAAACTGTTTTTT.

Details on this clonotype: Sequence at one end of the junction differs from germline and may be a read error. V usage is TRBV9 and J usage is TRBJ2-1; possible D gene TRBD2, 7 bases. This CDR3 is built from 16 residues. The germline gives CDR1 SGDLS, CDR2 YYNGEE. The DNA for the CDR3 is TGTGCCGGCAGCGTAGTAGGACAGCGGGGTGGTAATGAGCAGTTCTTC. Its protein product is CAGSVVGQRGGNEQFF.

J is TRBJ2-1 and V is TRBV30; D is undetermined. The germline V gene has CDR1 GTSNPN and CDR2 SVGIG (reference sequence). The ends were cut back, 2 bases at V and 6 bases at J, with 5 bases in the middle. The CDR3 is 11 residues long. The CDR3 protein is CAWSTVNEQFF. The CDR3 bases are TGTGCCTGGAGTACAGTCAATGAGCAGTTCTTC.

This clonotype appeared a few times. Possible read error: a much larger clone is one base away. The chain employs TRBV7-2 and TRBJ2-7; D gene uncertain. The CDR3 is 14 amino acids. V was pared by 2 bases and J by 7 bases, with 15 bases between. Germline CDR1 and CDR2: SGHTA and FQGNSA. The CDR3, as DNA: TGTGCCAGCAGCTTAAGGCAGGTTGGCAATGAGCAGTACTTC. It is translated as CASSLRQVGNEQYF.

This clonotype was detected ten times or more. J is TRBJ2-7 and V is TRBV9; 8 nucleotides match TRBD1. The germline gives CDR1 SGDLS, CDR2 YYNGEE. J was trimmed by 1 base and V by 0 bases; bases with no gene match: 3. CDR3 length: 15 amino acids. The DNA for the CDR3 is TGTGCCAGCAGCGTAGGAGGACAGGGATCCTACGAGCAGTACTTC. The encoded protein is CASSVGGQGSYEQYF. The full variable domain, with the rest looked up from reference TRBV9 and TRBJ2-7, is DSGVTQTPKHLITATGQRVTLRCSPRSGDLSVYWYQQSLDQGLQFLIQYYNGEERAKGNILERFSAQQFPDLHSELNLSSLELGDSALYFCASSVGGQGSYEQYFGPGTRLTVT.

Remarks on this clonotype: At one end the junction does not follow the germline gene, possibly because of a read error. The V call is TRBV5-1, the J call TRBJ2-2, with 7 bases that match TRBD1. This CDR3 contains 16 residues. The germline gives CDR1 SGHRS, CDR2 YFSETQ. The CDR3 coding sequence is TGCGCCAGCAGTCAGGTCGGGACAGCAAACACCGGGGAGCCGTTTTTT. Its translation: CASSQVGTANTGEPFF.

This clonotype appeared a few times. Since a much larger clone is just one base distant, this may be a read error. J is TRBJ2-7 and V is TRBV20-1, with 9 positions matching TRBD2. Germline values: CDR1 DFQATT, CDR2 SNEGSKA (reference sequence). With 6 bases clipped from V and 5 bases from J, the junction kept 14 bases outside the gene matches. This CDR3 comprises 15 residues. The CDR3 is CSAIGRAGGRDEQYF. The CDR3, as DNA: TGCAGTGCCATCGGACGAGCGGGGGGTCGAGACGAGCAGTACTTC.

This clonotype has a count of ten or more. The gene calls are TRBV15 and TRBJ1-2, with D tentatively TRBD1 (5 bases). In germline, CDR1 is LNHNV, CDR2 YYDKDF (reference sequence). The ends were cut back, 3 bases at V and 4 bases at J, with 12 bases in the middle. The CDR3 extends over 14 amino acids. For the CDR3, the DNA is TGTGCCACCAGCAGTACCACAGGACTCTATGGCTACACCTTC. This translates into CATSSTTGLYGYTF.

The chain is built from TRBV7-9 and TRBJ2-1; 7 nucleotides agree with TRBD2. Trimming removed 4 bases from V and 13 bases from J; junction bases left unmatched: 13. The germline V gene encodes CDR1 SEHNR and CDR2 FQNEAQ (reference sequence). This CDR3 contains 14 residues. CDR3 protein: CASSSPGGGKTQFF. DNA for the CDR3: TGTGCCAGCAGCTCCCCTGGGGGGGGGAAGACCCAGTTCTTC.

This clonotype occurred once. The chain is built from TRBV5-1 and TRBJ1-1; 9 nucleotides align to TRBD1. V dropped 1 base and J dropped 0; count of bases not matched to a gene: 7. This CDR3 spans 17 amino acids. The germline CDR1 and CDR2 sequences are SGHRS and YFSETQ. The CDR3 DNA reads TGCGCCAGCAGCTTGACGCCAACAGGGGGCATGAACACTGAAGCTTTCTTT. Translation: CASSLTPTGGMNTEAFF.

This clonotype was found a few times. One end of the junction does not line up with germline, which may come from a read error. The chain uses TRBV20-1 and TRBJ2-2; D gene ambiguous. The CDR3 covers 9 residues. Germline CDR1 reads DFQATT; CDR2 reads SNEGSKA (reference sequence). CDR3 nucleotides: TGTCCGAACACCGGGGAGCTGTTTTTT. Its translation is CPNTGELFF.

This clonotype was observed at least ten times. The chain has TRBV29-1 and TRBJ1-4; D is unclear. The CDR3 sequence is 13 residues long. V lost 2 bases, J lost 2 bases, and 6 bases lay in between. CDR1 SQVTM and CDR2 ANQGSEA come from the germline V gene. This CDR3 reads CSVEYSTNEKLFF. CDR3 sequence (DNA): TGCAGCGTTGAATACAGTACTAATGAAAAACTGTTTTTT. The complete variable domain, with remaining parts taken from reference TRBV29-1 and TRBJ1-4, reads SAVISQKPSRDICQRGTSLTIQCQVDSQVTMMFWYRQQPGQSLTLIATANQGSEATYESGFVIDKFPISRPNLTFSTLTVSNMSPEDSSIYLCSVEYSTNEKLFFGSGTQLSVL.

The rearrangement uses TRBV5-1 and TRBJ2-7; 7 bases fit TRBD2. The V segment lost 1 base and the J segment 7 bases; nucleotides outside the gene matches: 20. The CDR3 length is 18 residues. The V gene's germline CDR1 is SGHRS and CDR2 YFSETQ. CDR3 region: CASSLTPTAGAVNNEQYF. CDR3 DNA sequence: TGCGCCAGCAGCTTGACACCGACCGCGGGAGCTGTGAACAATGAGCAGTACTTC.

The chain joins TRBV7-8 to TRBJ1-5, with 7 positions matching TRBD1. The germline gives CDR1 SGHVS, CDR2 FQNEAQ. CDR3 length equals 17 residues. J gave up 1 base and V 2 bases, and 8 bases lay outside the gene matches. The CDR3 reads CASSLTWGQKSNQPQHF. CDR3 nucleotide sequence: TGTGCCAGCAGCTTAACCTGGGGACAGAAGAGCAATCAGCCCCAGCATTTT. The variable domain in full, completed from reference TRBV7-8 and TRBJ1-5, reads GAGVSQSPRYKVAKRGQDVALRCDPISGHVSLFWYQQALGQGPEFLTYFQNEAQLDKSGLPSDRFFAERPEGSVSTLKIQRTQQEDSAVYLCASSLTWGQKSNQPQHFGDGTRLSIL.

This clonotype has a handful of counts. This chain connects TRBV28 to TRBJ1-5; D is unclear. The ends were cut back, 6 bases at V and 2 bases at J, with 14 bases in the middle. Germline V CDR1 and CDR2: MDHEN, SYDVKM. The CDR3 totals 15 residues. In DNA, the CDR3 is TGTGCCAGCAGGCCACAGTTGCGGGGCAATCAGCCCCAGCATTTT. This sequence encodes CASRPQLRGNQPQHF.

This clonotype was found a few times. This clone may be a read error of a much larger clone one base away. This chain links TRBV5-1 with TRBJ1-4; D is possibly TRBD1 (5 bases). The CDR3 contains 16 residues. Germline V lookup: CDR1 SGHRS, CDR2 YFSETQ. Here the CDR3 DNA reads TGCGCCAGCAGCTCGGCCCCGGCAGGGATTAATGAAAAACGGTTTTTT. Its translation is CASSSAPAGINEKRFF. Based on the CDR3 plus reference TRBV5-1 and TRBJ1-4, the full variable domain is KAGVTQTPRYLIKTRGQQVTLSCSPISGHRSVSWYQQTPGQGLQFLFEYFSETQRNKGNFPGRFSGRQFSNSRSEMNVSTLELGDSALYLCASSSAPAGINEKRFFGSGTQLSVL.